The 17 T cell receptor beta chains listed next were all sequenced from one sample in a study of identical twins. TCRdb processed the 5' RACE reads anew with MiXCR; each CDR3 protein has one entry. The sample yields approximately 670,000 distinct CDR3 sequences, over 5% seen once. The specimen sequenced was naive T cells sorted from blood. These receptors all stem from a young man in good health.

This clonotype was seen many times. The chain has TRBV5-1 and TRBJ2-5; perhaps TRBD2 as D (6 bases). The CDR3 extends over 17 amino acids. Germline CDR1 SGHRS, CDR2 YFSETQ. The ends were cut back, 3 bases at V and 1 base at J, with 19 bases in the middle. CDR3 sequence: CASSSTSRSGTQETQYF. Here the CDR3 DNA reads TGCGCCAGCAGCTCAACTAGCAGGAGTGGGACCCAAGAGACCCAGTACTTC.

In its sample, this clonotype was seen many times. This chain connects TRBV29-1 to TRBJ2-7; 7 bases are a match to TRBD2. The CDR3 extends over 12 amino acids. Germline lookup yields CDR1 SQVTM and CDR2 ANQGSEA. With 5 bases clipped from V and 3 bases from J, the junction kept 4 bases outside the gene matches. The DNA for the CDR3 is TGCAGCGTTTCACGGGGGGACTACGAGCAGTACTTC. Its protein is CSVSRGDYEQYF.

This clonotype was seen a handful of times. The CDR3 spells CASSDPGTEPYEQYF. DNA of the CDR3: TGTGCCAGCTCAGACCCCGGGACAGAGCCCTACGAGCAGTACTTC. The rearrangement links TRBV18 to TRBJ2-7; TRBD1 matches 7 bases. After removal of 5 bases from V and 2 bases from J, the junction contained 9 bases not matched to a gene. Germline CDR1 reads KGHSH; CDR2 reads LQKENI. The CDR3 has 15 amino acids.

This clonotype was observed at least ten times. CDR3 DNA sequence: TGTGCCAGCAGTTTGCGGGGCAGCACAGATACGCAGTATTTT. Protein: CASSLRGSTDTQYF. This chain joins TRBV12-3 or TRBV12-4 and TRBJ2-3, with D perhaps matching TRBD2 (6 bases). The CDR3 is 14 amino acids. Trimming removed 3 bases from V and 0 bases from J, with 7 bases in between.

This clonotype occurred a few times. V usage is TRBV20-1 and J usage is TRBJ1-1; TRBD1 might be the D (5 bases). This CDR3 contains 11 residues. Germline values: CDR1 DFQATT, CDR2 SNEGSKA (reference sequence). The V and J ends lost 6 bases and 6 bases respectively, with 11 bases between them. The CDR3 loop is CSALWGAEAFF. CDR3 bases: TGCAGTGCGCTTTGGGGCGCTGAAGCTTTCTTT.

This clonotype has only a few counts. The chain couples TRBV28 to TRBJ1-2, with D possibly TRBD1 on 5 matching bases. The V end was cut by 4 bases, the J end by 5 bases, with 11 bases between. CDR3 length: 13 residues. Germline V gene lookup returns CDR1 MDHEN and CDR2 SYDVKM. This chain's CDR3 is CASSSRQRYGYTF. CDR3 sequence (DNA): TGTGCCAGCAGTTCCAGACAGAGATATGGCTACACCTTC.

This clonotype was seen more than once but under ten times. The gene calls are TRBV6-1 and TRBJ2-7; 9 bases fit TRBD1. Germline V gene lookup returns CDR1 MNHNS and CDR2 SASEGT. The CDR3 spans 17 residues. The V segment lost 4 bases and the J segment 6 bases; nucleotides outside the gene matches: 16. The CDR3 coding sequence is TGTGCCAGCAGTGTCGATACAGGGGGCTTATTATTGTCCGAGCAGTACTTC. Translated, it gives CASSVDTGGLLLSEQYF.

The CDR3 bases are TGTGCCAGCAATCGGGCCTCCTCCTACTATGGCTACACCTTC. It translates to CASNRASSYYGYTF. The chain couples TRBV12-3 or TRBV12-4 to TRBJ1-2, with D uncertain. The CDR3 runs 14 residues. The ends were cut back, 7 bases at V and 3 bases at J, with 15 bases in the middle.

Only a few counts were recorded for this clonotype. This chain links TRBV3-1 with TRBJ2-1, with 12 bases matching TRBD1. This CDR3 region has 15 residues. V lost 5 bases to trimming and J lost 6 bases; unmatched junction nucleotides: 5. The germline V gene has CDR1 LGHDT and CDR2 YNNKEL (reference sequence). The DNA of the CDR3 is TGTGCCAGCAGCGATCGGGACAGGGGGCCCAATGAGCAGTTCTTC. Translating it yields CASSDRDRGPNEQFF.

This clonotype was observed at least ten times. J is TRBJ2-3 and V is TRBV27; no definite D call. Looked up from germline, CDR1 is MNHEY and CDR2 is SMNVEV (reference sequence). This CDR3 is 13 amino acids long. Trimming took off 5 bases at V and 6 bases at J, with 12 bases between the two ends. The chain's CDR3 is CASSPPGRDTQYF. The CDR3 coding sequence is TGTGCCAGCAGTCCTCCGGGCCGCGATACGCAGTATTTT.

At least ten counts were recorded for this clonotype. V and J are TRBV29-1 and TRBJ2-5; 12 bases match TRBD1. Germline values: CDR1 SQVTM, CDR2 ANQGSEA. With 3 bases clipped from V and 4 bases from J, the junction kept 6 bases outside the gene matches. There are 15 residues in the CDR3. The CDR3 sequence: CSVDVGTGGGETQYF. DNA of the CDR3: TGCAGCGTTGACGTTGGGACAGGGGGCGGAGAGACCCAGTACTTC.

There are many counts of this clonotype. The V gene is TRBV5-6, the J gene TRBJ2-7, with D perhaps TRBD2 (6 bases). Germline V CDR1 and CDR2: SGHDT, YYEEEE. There are 15 residues in the CDR3. Deletions cut 4 bases from V and 0 bases from J, with 14 bases between. CDR3 in amino acids: CASSPFAGSSYEQYV. The DNA of the CDR3 is TGTGCCAGCAGCCCCTTTGCGGGAAGCTCCTACGAGCAGTACGTC.

This clonotype was seen repeatedly, ten times or more. The chain uses TRBV24-1 and TRBJ2-3; no firm D call. V gave up 0 bases and J gave up 2 bases, with 5 bases separating them. CDR3 length: 14 residues. Germline V gene lookup returns CDR1 KGHDR and CDR2 SFDVKD. CDR3 nucleotide sequence: TGTGCCACCAGTGATTTGGGGGTCACAGATACGCAGTATTTT. Translated: CATSDLGVTDTQYF.

In its sample, this clonotype was seen many times. V gene TRBV27 combines with J gene TRBJ2-7, with 9 bases lining up with TRBD2. Unmatched junction bases numbered 8, after V lost 3 bases and J lost 2 bases. Germline assignment: CDR1 MNHEY and CDR2 SMNVEV (reference sequence). There are 16 residues in the CDR3. Written as DNA, the CDR3 is TGTGCCAGCAGTTTGGGACTAGCTTCCCCCACCTACGAGCAGTACTTC. Translation: CASSLGLASPTYEQYF.

This clonotype was detected ten times or more. The chain recombines TRBV29-1 with TRBJ2-1; unclear D gene. Trimming cost V 2 bases and J 4 bases, with 9 bases left between them. CDR3 length: 13 amino acids. The germline CDR1 and CDR2 sequences are SQVTM and ANQGSEA. CDR3 amino acids: CSVERDSYNEQFF. CDR3 coding DNA: TGCAGCGTTGAACGAGACTCATACAATGAGCAGTTCTTC.

The rearrangement uses TRBV2 and TRBJ2-2; TRBD2 aligns across 10 bases. The CDR3 is 15 amino acids. The germline gives CDR1 SNHLY, CDR2 FYNNEI. V shed 8 bases and J 7 bases; nucleotides not matched to a gene: 10. The CDR3 spells CASFGLAGDGGELFF. CDR3 DNA: TGTGCCAGCTTCGGCCTAGCGGGAGATGGCGGGGAGCTGTTTTTT.

On this clonotype itself: This may stem from a read error, because a much larger clone lies one nucleotide away. This rearrangement joins TRBV3-1 to TRBJ2-3; unclear D gene. Germline V gene lookup returns CDR1 LGHDT and CDR2 YNNKEL (reference sequence). The V end lost 3 bases, the J end lost 0 bases, and 4 bases lay between the germline ends. This CDR3 comprises 13 residues. The CDR3 DNA reads as TGTGCCAGCAGCCACGGGAGCACAGATACGCAGTATTTT. Protein sequence: CASSHGSTDTQYF.